The clone carrying this T cell receptor beta chain was counted at least ten times. The target antigen is unknown. CDR1 MGHRA and CDR2 YSYEKL come from the germline V gene. The V gene lost 7 bases and the J gene lost 4 bases, with 13 bases spanning the gap. CDR3 length: 13 amino acids. The record originates from a study of identical twins. Study findings and constraints: Among monozygotic twins, out-of-frame TCR alpha sharing exceeded what models predicted. Twin-shared out-of-frame alpha sequences were enriched for low generation probability.

Using its own MiXCR run on the 5' RACE reads, TCRdb lists one record per CDR3 protein. The data contain fewer than 800,000 distinct CDR3 sequences, about 7% of them singletons. These data were also reused for a study on yellow fever vaccine responses in identical twins. Turning to that study: Twins reportedly appeared to share part of their vaccine T cell response while keeping part individual.

The source of this sequence is a woman aged 18-29 years in good health. What was sequenced was PBMCs. The rearrangement joins TRBV4-1 to TRBJ1-2; D unclear. CDR3: CASNPGGTYGYTF. CDR3 in DNA: TGCGCCAGCAATCCCGGCGGTACCTATGGCTACACCTTC.